This TCR beta chain was retrieved from a study of blood T cell repertoires in COVID-19. Study-wide background: There were acute and convalescent COVID-19 samples, and they came from the United States, Italy and Spain.

Study processing details: Counts of nucleated cells, estimated from reference gene primer amplification, were obtained. TCRdb's table, derived via immunoSEQ multiplex PCR, lists solely in-frame clones and lacks some. The V and J calls and clone size are taken from that table; D and trimming were inferred from the DNA. The table has around 70,000 clones, roughly 83% seen once. This sequence was found in an elderly man with acute or convalescent COVID-19. Sequenced material: peripheral blood.

CDR3 nucleotides: TGTGCCAGCAGCCCCGACAGGCCACCTGCTGAAGCTTTCTTT. It encodes CASSPDRPPAEAFF. The chain couples TRBV7-2 to TRBJ1-1, with D possibly matching TRBD1 (6 bases). The V gene's germline CDR1 is SGHTA and CDR2 FQGNSA. With 5 bases removed from V and 6 bases from J, the gap between germline ends came to 16 bases. The CDR3 runs to 14 residues.